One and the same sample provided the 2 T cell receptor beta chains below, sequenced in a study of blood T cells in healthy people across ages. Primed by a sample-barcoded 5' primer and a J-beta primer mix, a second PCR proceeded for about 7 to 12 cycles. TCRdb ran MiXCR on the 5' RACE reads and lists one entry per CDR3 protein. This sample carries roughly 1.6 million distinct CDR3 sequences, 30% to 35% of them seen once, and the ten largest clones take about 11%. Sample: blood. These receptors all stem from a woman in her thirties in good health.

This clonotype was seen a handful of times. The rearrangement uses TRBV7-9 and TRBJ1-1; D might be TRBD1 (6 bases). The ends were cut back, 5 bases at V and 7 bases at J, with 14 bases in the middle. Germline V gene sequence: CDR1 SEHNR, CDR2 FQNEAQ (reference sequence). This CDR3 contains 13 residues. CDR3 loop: CASSQGGAIEAFF. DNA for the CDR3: TGTGCCAGCAGCCAAGGGGGGGCAATTGAAGCTTTCTTT. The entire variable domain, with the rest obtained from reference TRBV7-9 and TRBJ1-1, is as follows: DTGVSQNPRHKITKRGQNVTFRCDPISEHNRLYWYRQTLGQGPEFLTYFQNEAQLEKSRLLSDRFSAERPKGSFSTLEIQRTEQGDSAMYLCASSQGGAIEAFFGQGTRLTVV.

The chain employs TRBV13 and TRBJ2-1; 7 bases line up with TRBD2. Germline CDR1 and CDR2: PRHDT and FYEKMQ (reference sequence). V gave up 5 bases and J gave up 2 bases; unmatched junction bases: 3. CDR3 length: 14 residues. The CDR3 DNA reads TGTGCCAGCAGCAATAGCGGGCCCTACAATGAGCAGTTCTTC. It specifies CASSNSGPYNEQFF.